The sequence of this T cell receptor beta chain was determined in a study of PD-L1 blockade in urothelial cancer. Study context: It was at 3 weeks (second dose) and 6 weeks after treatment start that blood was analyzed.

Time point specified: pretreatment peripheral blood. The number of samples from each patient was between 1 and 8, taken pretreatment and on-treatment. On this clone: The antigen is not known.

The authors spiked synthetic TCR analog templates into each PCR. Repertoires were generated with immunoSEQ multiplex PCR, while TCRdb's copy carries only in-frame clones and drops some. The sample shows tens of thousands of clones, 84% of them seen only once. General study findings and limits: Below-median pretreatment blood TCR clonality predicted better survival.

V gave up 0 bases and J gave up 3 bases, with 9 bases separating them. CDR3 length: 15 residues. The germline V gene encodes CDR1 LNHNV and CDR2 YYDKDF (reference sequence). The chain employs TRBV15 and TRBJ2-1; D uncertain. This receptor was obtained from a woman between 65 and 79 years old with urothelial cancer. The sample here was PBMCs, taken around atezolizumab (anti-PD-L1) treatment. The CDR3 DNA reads TGTGCCACCAGCAGAGATACTCGCAACTACAATGAGCAGTTCTTC. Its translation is CATSRDTRNYNEQFF.